This entry concerns a single T cell receptor beta chain. This entry comes from a study of shared clonotypes between healthy human individuals. The ends lost 7 bases at V and 9 bases at J; junction bases unmatched: 14. The length of the CDR3 is 15 residues. The germline V gene encodes CDR1 SGHTA and CDR2 FQGNSA. Clones were sequenced by immunoSEQ multiplex PCR, and TCRdb holds only the in-frame ones, with some missing. The table records around 940,000 clones, around 80% of them present only once. This TCR came from a man younger than 35 in good health. The rearrangement links TRBV7-2 to TRBJ2-1, with 8 bases identical to TRBD2. Material for sequencing was memory CD4+ T cells sorted from blood. Subset: CD45RA-negative fraction. The CDR3 here is CASTKGSGSVIEQFF. The CDR3 DNA reads TGTGCCAGCACCAAAGGGAGCGGGAGTGTAATTGAGCAGTTCTTC.